What follows describes a single TCR beta chain. This record belongs to a study of control samples from healthy donors and cancer patients. CDR3 length equals 13 residues. With 4 bases removed from V and 6 bases from J, the gap between germline ends came to 10 bases. CDR1 is MNHEY and CDR2 is SMNVEV in the germline V gene (reference sequence). The assay was immunoSEQ multiplex PCR, and TCRdb's table has in-frame clones only and misses some. The table includes around 170,000 clones, around nine tenths detected once. This sequence was found in a woman under 40 in good health. The chain is built from TRBV27 and TRBJ1-5, with TRBD1 as a possible D gene (6 bases). Sequencing was carried out using blood. The CDR3 sequence: CASSWGHRQPQHF. In nucleotides, the CDR3 is TGTGCCAGCAGTTGGGGACACCGTCAGCCCCAGCATTTT.